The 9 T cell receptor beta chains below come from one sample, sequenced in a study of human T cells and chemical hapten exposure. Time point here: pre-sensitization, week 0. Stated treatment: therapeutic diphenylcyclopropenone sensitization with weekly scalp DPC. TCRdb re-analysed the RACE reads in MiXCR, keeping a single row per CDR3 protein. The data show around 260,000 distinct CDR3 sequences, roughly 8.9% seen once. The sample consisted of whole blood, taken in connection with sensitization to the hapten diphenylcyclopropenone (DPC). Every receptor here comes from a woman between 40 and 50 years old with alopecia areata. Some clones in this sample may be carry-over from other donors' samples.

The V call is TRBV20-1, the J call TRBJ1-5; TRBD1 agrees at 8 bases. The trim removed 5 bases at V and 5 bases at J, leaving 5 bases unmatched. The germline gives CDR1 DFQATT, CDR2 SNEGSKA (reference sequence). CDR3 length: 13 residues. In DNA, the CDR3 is TGCAGTGCTTATCCAGGGGGCGATCAGCCCCAGCATTTT. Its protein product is CSAYPGGDQPQHF.

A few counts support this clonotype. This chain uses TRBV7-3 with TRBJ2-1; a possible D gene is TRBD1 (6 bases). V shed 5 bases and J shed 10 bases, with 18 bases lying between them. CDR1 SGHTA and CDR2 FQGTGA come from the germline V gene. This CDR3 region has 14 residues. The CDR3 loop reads CASSVGTPNREQFF. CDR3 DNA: TGTGCCAGCAGCGTCGGGACACCCAATAGGGAGCAGTTCTTC. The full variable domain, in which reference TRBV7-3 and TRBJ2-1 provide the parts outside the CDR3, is GAGVSQTPSNKVTEKGKYVELRCDPISGHTALYWYRQSLGQGPEFLIYFQGTGAADDSGLPNDRFFAVRPEGSVSTLKIQRTERGDSAVYLCASSVGTPNREQFFGPGTRLTVL.

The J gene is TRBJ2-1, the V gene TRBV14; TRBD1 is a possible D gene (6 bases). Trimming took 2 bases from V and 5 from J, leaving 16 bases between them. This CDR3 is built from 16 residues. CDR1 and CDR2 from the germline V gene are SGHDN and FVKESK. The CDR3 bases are TGTGCCAGCAGCCAAAAGGACAGTACCCTTCACAATGAGCAGTTCTTC. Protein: CASSQKDSTLHNEQFF.

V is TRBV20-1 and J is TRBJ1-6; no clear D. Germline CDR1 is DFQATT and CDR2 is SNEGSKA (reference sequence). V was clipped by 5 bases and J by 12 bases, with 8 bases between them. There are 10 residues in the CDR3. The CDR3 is CSAPSGPLHF. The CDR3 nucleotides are TGCAGTGCTCCATCGGGACCCCTCCACTTT.

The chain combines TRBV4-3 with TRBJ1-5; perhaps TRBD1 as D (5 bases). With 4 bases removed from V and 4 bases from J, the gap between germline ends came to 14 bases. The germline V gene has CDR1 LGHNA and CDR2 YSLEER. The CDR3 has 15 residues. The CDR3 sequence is CASSRSSGQNQPQHF. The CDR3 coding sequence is TGCGCCAGCAGCCGATCGTCAGGGCAGAATCAGCCCCAGCATTTT.

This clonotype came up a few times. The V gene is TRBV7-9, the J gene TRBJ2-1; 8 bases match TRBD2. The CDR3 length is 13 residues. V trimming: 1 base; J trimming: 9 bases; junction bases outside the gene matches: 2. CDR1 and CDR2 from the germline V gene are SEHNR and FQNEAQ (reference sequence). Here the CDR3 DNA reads TGTGCCAGCAGCTTAGGGACTAGCTCTGAGCAGTTCTTC. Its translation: CASSLGTSSEQFF.

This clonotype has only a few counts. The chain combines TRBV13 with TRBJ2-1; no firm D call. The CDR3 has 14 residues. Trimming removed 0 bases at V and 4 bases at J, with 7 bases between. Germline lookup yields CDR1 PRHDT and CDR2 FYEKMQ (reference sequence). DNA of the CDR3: TGTGCCAGCAGCTTAGGCGTCCCGTACAATGAGCAGTTCTTC. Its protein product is CASSLGVPYNEQFF.

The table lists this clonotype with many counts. In DNA, the CDR3 is TGTGCCAGCAGAGACTACTCCTACGAGCAGTACTTC. Translation gives CASRDYSYEQYF. The chain couples TRBV6-6 to TRBJ2-7, with a weak D call TRBD2 (5 bases). Germline V gene data show CDR1 as MNHNY and CDR2 as SVGAGI (reference sequence). The CDR3 runs 12 residues. V lost 6 bases and J 0 bases, leaving 6 bases between the germline ends.

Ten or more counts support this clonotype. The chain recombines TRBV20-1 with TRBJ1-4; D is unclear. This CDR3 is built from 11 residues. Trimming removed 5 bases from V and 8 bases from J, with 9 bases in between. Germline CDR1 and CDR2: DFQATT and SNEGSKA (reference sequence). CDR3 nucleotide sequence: TGCAGTGCTTCGCTGGCGGAAAAACTGTTTTTT. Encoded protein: CSASLAEKLFF.